There are many counts of the clone carrying this TCR beta chain. Its specificity is not known. The sample belongs to a study of Graves' ophthalmopathy and Graves' hyperthyroidism. Study-level findings and limits: In blood appeared most of the expanded thyroid clonotypes whose frequency exceeded 0.001. The study's model predicted ophthalmopathy progression at about 64% sensitivity and about 72% specificity.

Beta-chain TCR CDR3 regions were amplified from RNA transcripts. HTBI primers were employed in first-round RT-PCR, then a second-round multiplex PCR followed. TCRdb reprocessed the multiplex PCR reads via MiXCR and lists one record per CDR3 protein. The repertoire consists of 200,000 to 250,000 distinct CDR3 sequences, with approximately 21% occurring once and the leading ten covering roughly 45%. J gave up 5 bases and V 3 bases, and 12 bases lay outside the gene matches. Germline CDR1 and CDR2: SEHNR and FQNEAQ (reference sequence). The length of the CDR3 is 16 residues. Sequencing used peripheral blood. V gene TRBV7-9 combines with J gene TRBJ2-7, with TRBD2 matching over 8 bases. The sequence was collected from a woman aged 45-65 years with Graves' ophthalmopathy. CDR3 loop: CASSFEPGLGGDEQYF. The CDR3 DNA is TGTGCCAGCAGCTTCGAACCGGGACTAGGCGGAGACGAGCAGTACTTC.